The 4 T cell receptor beta chains reported below all come from one sample, sequenced in a study of radiotherapy plus CTLA-4 blockade in lung cancer. The table came from immunoSEQ multiplex PCR; TCRdb's copy has only in-frame clones and leaves some out. Among roughly 63,000 clones listed, approximately 65% were seen once. The sample in question was peripheral blood, obtained from a patient treated with radiotherapy plus ipilimumab. The receptors shown here come from a human donor with non-small cell lung cancer whose response to radiotherapy plus ipilimumab could not be evaluated.

By sample share, this clone is medium-sized. This chain connects TRBV5-6 to TRBJ2-3, with 8 bases that match TRBD1. Germline loops: CDR1 SGHDT, CDR2 YYEEEE. The junction had 0 bases not matched to a gene; V was cut back by 0 bases and J by 3 bases. CDR3 length: 14 residues. The CDR3, as DNA: TGTGCCAGCAGCTTGGGGACAGGGACAGATACGCAGTATTTT. Encoded protein: CASSLGTGTDTQYF.

This clone was seen more than once but under ten times. This rearrangement joins TRBV14 to TRBJ2-7; D perhaps matches TRBD1 (5 bases). CDR1 and CDR2 (germline): SGHDN, FVKESK. V dropped 0 bases and J dropped 7 bases, with 13 bases sitting between them. The CDR3 covers 14 residues. The CDR3 region is CASSQEGRVAEQYF. CDR3 coding DNA: TGTGCCAGCAGCCAAGAGGGCAGGGTGGCGGAGCAGTACTTC.

This clone turned up a few times. The chain couples TRBV18 to TRBJ2-1, with D possibly being TRBD1 (5 bases). This CDR3 contains 16 residues. Germline V gene lookup returns CDR1 KGHSH and CDR2 LQKENI. The V end lost 6 bases, the J end lost 5 bases, and 20 bases lay between the germline ends. CDR3 in amino acids: CASSSYRIGAHNEQFF. The CDR3 DNA is TGTGCCAGCTCCTCGTATCGGATAGGGGCCCACAATGAGCAGTTCTTC.

The table lists this clone with a few counts. The chain has TRBV15 and TRBJ1-1; 8 bases are a match to TRBD1. Trimming removed 3 bases from V and 4 bases from J; junction bases left unmatched: 7. CDR1 LNHNV and CDR2 YYDKDF come from the germline V gene (reference sequence). The CDR3 spans 15 residues. The CDR3 loop reads CATSRSPTGGTEAFF. In DNA form, the CDR3 reads TGTGCCACCAGCAGGTCGCCTACAGGGGGCACTGAAGCTTTCTTT.